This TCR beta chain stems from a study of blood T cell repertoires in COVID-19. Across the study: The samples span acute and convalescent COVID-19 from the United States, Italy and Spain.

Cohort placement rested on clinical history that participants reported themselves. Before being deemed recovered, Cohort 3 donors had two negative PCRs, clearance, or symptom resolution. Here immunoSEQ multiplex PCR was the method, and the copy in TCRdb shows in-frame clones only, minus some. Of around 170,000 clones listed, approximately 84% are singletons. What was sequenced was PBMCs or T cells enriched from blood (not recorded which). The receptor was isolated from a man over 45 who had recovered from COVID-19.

The CDR3 reads CASSTEGRGNSPLHF. CDR3 nucleotides: TGTGCCAGCAGCACCGAGGGGCGGGGGAATTCACCCCTCCACTTT. The V call is TRBV9, the J call TRBJ1-6; a weak D match, TRBD1 (5 bases). With 4 bases removed from V and 7 bases from J, the gap between germline ends came to 15 bases. There are 15 residues in the CDR3. Germline values: CDR1 SGDLS, CDR2 YYNGEE.